Below are 14 T cell receptor beta chains sequenced from a single sample in a study of cytotoxic CD8 clonotypes in ibrutinib-treated CLL. Assay: immunoSEQ multiplex PCR; the TCRdb copy retains only in-frame clones and omits some. The sample yields approximately 300,000 clones, about 80% seen once. This specimen was PBMCs, taken before ibrutinib treatment. The receptors shown here come from a human donor with chronic lymphocytic leukemia.

The J gene is TRBJ1-5, the V gene TRBV4-3; no firm D call. CDR1 is LGHNA, CDR2 YSLEER, per germline. This CDR3 is built from 17 residues. Trimming cost V 0 bases and J 2 bases, with 14 bases left between them. In DNA form, the CDR3 reads TGCGCCAGCAGCCAAGATTCGGGAACCTGGGGCAATCAGCCCCAGCATTTT. This translates into CASSQDSGTWGNQPQHF.

The chain combines TRBV5-6 with TRBJ1-1; D unresolved. CDR3 length: 12 residues. Trimming removed 4 bases from V and 6 bases from J, with 10 bases in between. The V gene's germline CDR1 is SGHDT and CDR2 YYEEEE. Written as DNA, the CDR3 is TGTGCCAGCAGCCCGTCACGTTCTGAAGCTTTCTTT. This gives the protein CASSPSRSEAFF.

This clone occurred a few times. This sequence joins TRBV5-1 and TRBJ2-7; 8 nucleotides align to TRBD2. The V segment lost 0 bases and the J segment 4 bases; nucleotides outside the gene matches: 6. The CDR3 consists of 15 residues. Germline V lookup: CDR1 SGHRS, CDR2 YFSETQ. The CDR3 sequence: CASSLGTGGPYEQYF. The DNA of the CDR3 is TGCGCCAGCAGCTTGGGGACGGGAGGGCCTTACGAGCAGTACTTC.

J is TRBJ1-4 and V is TRBV25-1, with a tentative D call TRBD1 (5 bases). From germline, CDR1 is MGHDK and CDR2 SYGVNS. This CDR3 comprises 14 residues. V was trimmed by 3 bases and J by 5 bases, leaving 10 bases between them. CDR3 DNA: TGTGCCAGCAGTGAGATCTCAGGGAATGAAAAACTGTTTTTT. This gives the protein CASSEISGNEKLFF.

This clone was seen a few times. The V and J genes are TRBV27 and TRBJ2-3; D is possibly TRBD1 (6 bases). The length of the CDR3 is 14 residues. CDR1 and CDR2 from the germline V gene are MNHEY and SMNVEV (reference sequence). Trimming shortened V by 2 bases and J by 2 bases, and 8 bases separated the two germline ends. In DNA, the CDR3 is TGTGCCAGCAGTTTAGGACAGATCACAGATACGCAGTATTTT. Translating gives CASSLGQITDTQYF.

This sequence joins TRBV13 and TRBJ2-3; D is unresolved. V dropped 3 bases and J dropped 5 bases, with 12 bases sitting between them. Germline V gene lookup returns CDR1 PRHDT and CDR2 FYEKMQ (reference sequence). This CDR3 has 14 residues. CDR3 nucleotides: TGTGCCAGCAGCTTTCCCCAGACACAAGATACGCAGTATTTT. It yields the protein CASSFPQTQDTQYF.

This sequence joins TRBV6-1 and TRBJ2-7, with TRBD2 as a possible D gene (5 bases). This CDR3 is 13 amino acids long. The germline CDR1 and CDR2 sequences are MNHNS and SASEGT. The V gene lost 6 bases and the J gene lost 4 bases, with 13 bases spanning the gap. CDR3 amino acids: CASRERLFYEQYF. Written as DNA, the CDR3 is TGTGCCAGCAGGGAGAGACTATTTTACGAGCAGTACTTC.

At least ten counts were recorded for this clone. This chain links TRBV7-9 with TRBJ1-1; D ambiguous. CDR3 length: 14 residues. The V end lost 6 bases, the J end lost 5 bases, and 16 bases lay between the germline ends. Germline V gene lookup returns CDR1 SEHNR and CDR2 FQNEAQ (reference sequence). The CDR3 DNA reads as TGTGCCAGCAGTGAAGAGGGAGTCGGGACTGAAGCTTTCTTT. This translates into CASSEEGVGTEAFF. Drawing the rest from reference TRBV7-9 and TRBJ1-1, the complete variable domain is DTGVSQNPRHKITKRGQNVTFRCDPISEHNRLYWYRQTLGQGPEFLTYFQNEAQLEKSRLLSDRFSAERPKGSFSTLEIQRTEQGDSAMYLCASSEEGVGTEAFFGQGTRLTVV.

This clone appeared a few times. The rearrangement uses TRBV11-2 and TRBJ1-2; maybe TRBD1 (5 bases). Trimming shortened V by 0 bases and J by 8 bases, and 10 bases separated the two germline ends. The CDR3 extends over 13 amino acids. Germline V lookup: CDR1 SGHAT, CDR2 FQNNGV. Here the CDR3 DNA reads TGTGCCAGCAGCTTAGACAGGGCGTTGGGCTACACCTTC. This translates into CASSLDRALGYTF.

This rearrangement joins TRBV29-1 to TRBJ1-2; D is ambiguous. Germline V lookup: CDR1 SQVTM, CDR2 ANQGSEA. The length of the CDR3 is 13 residues. The V gene lost 5 bases and the J gene lost 5 bases, with 15 bases spanning the gap. The CDR3 here is CSVLSEYPYGYTF. The CDR3 nucleotides read TGCAGCGTTTTATCAGAGTACCCATATGGCTACACCTTC.

This CDR3 is CASSQGPRENTEAFF. In DNA, the CDR3 is TGCGCCAGCAGCCAGGGGCCCAGAGAGAACACTGAAGCTTTCTTT. The genes are TRBV4-1 and TRBJ1-1, with TRBD1 as a possible D gene (5 bases). The CDR3 extends over 15 amino acids. Germline-derived CDR1 and CDR2 are MGHRA and YSYEKL. Between the trimmed V and J ends, which lost 3 bases and 1 base, there was a span of 12 bases.

This clone came up a few times. The chain is built from TRBV7-9 and TRBJ2-6; D not resolved. The length of the CDR3 is 18 residues. Trimming took 1 base from V and 0 from J, leaving 13 bases between them. Germline CDR1 reads SEHNR; CDR2 reads FQNEAQ (reference sequence). This CDR3 is CASSLEYIPSSGANVLTF. Written as DNA, the CDR3 is TGTGCCAGCAGCTTAGAGTACATTCCCAGCTCTGGGGCCAACGTCCTGACTTTC.

This clone was detected a few times. This chain joins TRBV21-1 and TRBJ2-7; the D call of TRBD1 is as the table states it, not checked on the DNA. TRBV21-1 is a documented pseudogene. The CDR3 is 15 amino acids. In DNA form, the CDR3 reads TGTGCCAGCAGCAAAGTTCGCAGGGGGCATGACGAGCAGTACTTC. This codes for CASSKVRRGHDEQYF.

The J gene is TRBJ2-7, the V gene TRBV6-5, with TRBD2 matching over 7 bases. Looked up from germline, CDR1 is MNHEY and CDR2 is SVGAGI. The CDR3 has 14 amino acids. V gave up 6 bases and J gave up 2 bases; unmatched junction bases: 7. The CDR3: CASSTLASTYEQYF. DNA for the CDR3: TGTGCCAGCAGCACACTAGCGTCGACCTACGAGCAGTACTTC.